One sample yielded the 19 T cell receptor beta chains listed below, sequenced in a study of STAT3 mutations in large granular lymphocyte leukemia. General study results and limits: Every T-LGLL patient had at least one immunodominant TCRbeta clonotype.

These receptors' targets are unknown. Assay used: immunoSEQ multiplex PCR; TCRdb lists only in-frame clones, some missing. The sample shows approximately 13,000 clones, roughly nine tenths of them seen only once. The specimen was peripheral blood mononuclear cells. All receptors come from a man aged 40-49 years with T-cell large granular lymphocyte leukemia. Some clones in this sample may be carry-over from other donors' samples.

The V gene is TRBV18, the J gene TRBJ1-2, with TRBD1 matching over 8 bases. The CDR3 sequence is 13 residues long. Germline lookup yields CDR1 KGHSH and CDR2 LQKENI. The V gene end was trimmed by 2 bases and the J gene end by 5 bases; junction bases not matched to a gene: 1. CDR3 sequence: CASSPDRGYGYTF. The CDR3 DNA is TGTGCCAGCTCACCAGACAGGGGATATGGCTACACCTTC. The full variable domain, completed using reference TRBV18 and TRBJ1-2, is NAGVMQNPRHLVRRRGQEARLRCSPMKGHSHVYWYRQLPEEGLKFMVYLQKENIIDESGMPKERFSAEFPKEGPSILRIQQVVRGDSAAYFCASSPDRGYGYTFGSGTRLTVV.

The CDR3 region is CASGRTGRFGYTF. In DNA, the CDR3 is TGTGCCAGCGGGCGGACAGGGCGTTTTGGCTACACCTTC. V is TRBV2 and J is TRBJ1-2; TRBD1 agrees at 8 bases. Germline V lookup: CDR1 SNHLY, CDR2 FYNNEI. J lost 7 bases, V lost 8 bases, and 9 bases had no gene match. This CDR3 has 13 amino acids.

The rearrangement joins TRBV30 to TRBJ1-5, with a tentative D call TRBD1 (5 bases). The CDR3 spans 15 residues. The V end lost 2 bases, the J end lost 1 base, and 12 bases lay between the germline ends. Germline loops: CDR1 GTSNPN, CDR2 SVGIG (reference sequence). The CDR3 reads CAWSTSGRSNQPQHF. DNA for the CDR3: TGTGCCTGGAGTACCTCGGGACGAAGCAATCAGCCCCAGCATTTT.

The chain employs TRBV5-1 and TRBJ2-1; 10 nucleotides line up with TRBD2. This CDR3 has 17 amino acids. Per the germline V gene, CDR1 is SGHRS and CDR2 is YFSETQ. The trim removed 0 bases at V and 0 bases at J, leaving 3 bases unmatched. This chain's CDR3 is CASSLGSSGGSYNEQFF. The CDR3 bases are TGCGCCAGCAGCTTGGGTTCTAGCGGGGGCTCCTACAATGAGCAGTTCTTC.

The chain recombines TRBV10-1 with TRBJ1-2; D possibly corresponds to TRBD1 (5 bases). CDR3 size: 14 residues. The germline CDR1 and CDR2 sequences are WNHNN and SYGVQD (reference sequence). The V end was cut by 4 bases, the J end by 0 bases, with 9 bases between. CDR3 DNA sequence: TGCGCCAGCAGTGTTAGGGGTACTAACTATGGCTACACCTTC. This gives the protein CASSVRGTNYGYTF.

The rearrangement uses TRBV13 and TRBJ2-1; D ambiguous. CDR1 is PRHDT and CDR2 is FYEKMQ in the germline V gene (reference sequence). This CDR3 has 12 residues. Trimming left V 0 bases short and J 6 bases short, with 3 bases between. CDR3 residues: CASSLGANEQFF. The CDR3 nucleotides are TGTGCCAGCAGCTTAGGGGCCAATGAGCAGTTCTTC.

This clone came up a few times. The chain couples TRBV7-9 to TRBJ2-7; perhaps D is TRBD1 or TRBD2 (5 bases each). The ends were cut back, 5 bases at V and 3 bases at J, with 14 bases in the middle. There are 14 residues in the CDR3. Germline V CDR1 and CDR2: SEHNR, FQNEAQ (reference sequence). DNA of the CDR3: TGTGCCAGCAGCCCCTCGGGACGGAACTACGAGCAGTACTTC. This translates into CASSPSGRNYEQYF.

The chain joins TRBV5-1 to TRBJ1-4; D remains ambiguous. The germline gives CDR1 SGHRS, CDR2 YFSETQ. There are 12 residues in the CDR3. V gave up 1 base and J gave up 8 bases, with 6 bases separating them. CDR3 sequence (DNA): TGCGCCAGCAGCTTGAAAGGAGAAAAACTGTTTTTT. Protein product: CASSLKGEKLFF.

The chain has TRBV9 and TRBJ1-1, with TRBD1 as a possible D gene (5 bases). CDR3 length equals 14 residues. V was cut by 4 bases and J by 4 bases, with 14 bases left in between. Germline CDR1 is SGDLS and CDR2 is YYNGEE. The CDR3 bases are TGTGCCAGCAGCCTCGCGGGGGGTAGCACTGAAGCTTTCTTT. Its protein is CASSLAGGSTEAFF.

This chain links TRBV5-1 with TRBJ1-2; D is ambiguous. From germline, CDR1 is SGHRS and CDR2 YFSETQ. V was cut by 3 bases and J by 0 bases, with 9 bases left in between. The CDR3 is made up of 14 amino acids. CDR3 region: CASSSGASNYGYTF. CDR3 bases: TGCGCCAGCAGCTCGGGTGCTTCTAACTATGGCTACACCTTC.

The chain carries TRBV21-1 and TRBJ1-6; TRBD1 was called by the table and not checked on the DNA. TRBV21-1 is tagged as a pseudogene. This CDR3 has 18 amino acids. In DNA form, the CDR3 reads TGTGCCAGCAGACTACGGGACAGGGCATCCAACTATAATTCACCCCTCCACTTT. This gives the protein CASRLRDRASNYNSPLHF.

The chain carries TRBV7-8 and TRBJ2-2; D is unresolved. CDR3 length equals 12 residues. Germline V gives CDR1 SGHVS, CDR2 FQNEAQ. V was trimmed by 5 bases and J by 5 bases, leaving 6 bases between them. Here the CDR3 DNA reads TGTGCCAGCAGCGCATCTACCGGGGAGCTGTTTTTT. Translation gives CASSASTGELFF.

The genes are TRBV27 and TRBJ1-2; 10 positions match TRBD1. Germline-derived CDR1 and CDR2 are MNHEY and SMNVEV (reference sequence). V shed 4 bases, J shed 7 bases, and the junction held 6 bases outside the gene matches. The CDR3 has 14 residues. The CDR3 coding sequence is TGTGCCAGCAGTTCTGGACAGGGGGTAGGTGGCTACACCTTC. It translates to CASSSGQGVGGYTF.

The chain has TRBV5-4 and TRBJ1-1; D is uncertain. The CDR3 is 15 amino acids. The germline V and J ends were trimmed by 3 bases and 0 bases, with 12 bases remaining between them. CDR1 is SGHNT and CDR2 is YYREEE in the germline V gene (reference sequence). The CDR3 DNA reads TGTGCCAGCAGCTCCGTGGCGGCCATGAACACTGAAGCTTTCTTT. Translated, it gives CASSSVAAMNTEAFF.

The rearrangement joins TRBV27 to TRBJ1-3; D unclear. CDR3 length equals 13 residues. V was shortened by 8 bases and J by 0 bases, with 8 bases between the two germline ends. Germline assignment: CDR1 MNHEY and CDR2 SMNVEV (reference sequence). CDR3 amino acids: CASSWASGNTIYF. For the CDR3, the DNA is TGTGCCAGCTCCTGGGCCTCTGGAAACACCATATATTTT.

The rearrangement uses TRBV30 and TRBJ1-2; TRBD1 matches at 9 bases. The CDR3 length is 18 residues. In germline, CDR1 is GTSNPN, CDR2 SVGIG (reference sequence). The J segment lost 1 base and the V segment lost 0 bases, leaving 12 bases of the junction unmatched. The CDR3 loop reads CAWSVSVDRGGFNYGYTF. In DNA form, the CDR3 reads TGTGCCTGGAGTGTATCAGTCGACAGGGGGGGGTTTAACTATGGCTACACCTTC.

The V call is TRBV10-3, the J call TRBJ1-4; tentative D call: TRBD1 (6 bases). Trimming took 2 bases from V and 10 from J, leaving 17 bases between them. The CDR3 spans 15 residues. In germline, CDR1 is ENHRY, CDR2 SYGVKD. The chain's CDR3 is CAISEEGGGLGKLFF. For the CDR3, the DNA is TGTGCCATCAGTGAGGAAGGGGGGGGCCTGGGAAAACTGTTTTTT.

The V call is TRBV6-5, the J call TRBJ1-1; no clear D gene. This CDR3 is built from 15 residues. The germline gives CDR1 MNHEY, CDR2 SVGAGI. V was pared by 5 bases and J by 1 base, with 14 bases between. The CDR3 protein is CASSRPPTANTEAFF. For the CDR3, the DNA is TGTGCCAGCAGTCGGCCCCCTACAGCGAACACTGAAGCTTTCTTT.

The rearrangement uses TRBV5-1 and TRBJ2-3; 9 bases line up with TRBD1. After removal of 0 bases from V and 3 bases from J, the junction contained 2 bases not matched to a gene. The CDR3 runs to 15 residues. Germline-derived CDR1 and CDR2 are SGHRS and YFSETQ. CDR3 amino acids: CASSLEGQGTDTQYF. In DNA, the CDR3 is TGCGCCAGCAGCTTGGAGGGACAGGGAACAGATACGCAGTATTTT.